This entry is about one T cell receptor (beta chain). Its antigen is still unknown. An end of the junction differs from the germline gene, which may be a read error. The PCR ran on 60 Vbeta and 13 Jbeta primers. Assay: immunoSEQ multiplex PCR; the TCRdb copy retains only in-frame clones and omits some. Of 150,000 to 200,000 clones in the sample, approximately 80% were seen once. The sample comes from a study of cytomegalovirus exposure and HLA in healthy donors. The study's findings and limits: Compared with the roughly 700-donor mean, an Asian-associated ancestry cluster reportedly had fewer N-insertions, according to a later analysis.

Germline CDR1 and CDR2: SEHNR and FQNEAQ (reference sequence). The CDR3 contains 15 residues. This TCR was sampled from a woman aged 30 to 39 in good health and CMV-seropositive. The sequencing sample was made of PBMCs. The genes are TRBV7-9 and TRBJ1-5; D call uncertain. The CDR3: CSSSEGPGSKVSQHF. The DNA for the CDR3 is TGTTCCAGCAGCGAGGGCCCAGGATCTAAGGTCTCCCAGCATTTT.